Listed below are T cell receptor beta chains from one sample, sequenced in a study of blood T cell repertoires in COVID-19. Method: immunoSEQ multiplex PCR; TCRdb's copy keeps in-frame clones and lacks some. The table has just under 60,000 clones, about 86% seen once. What was sequenced was peripheral blood. These receptors all come from a man in his 60s with acute or convalescent COVID-19. CDR3s include the opening cysteine and the closing phenylalanine or tryptophan. Fields, in order: V gene, J gene, D gene, clone size, CDR3 protein, CDR3 DNA. D genes are given only for firm matches. Expanded clones are given a class, and other clones once, few, many or no size at all.

V gene: TRBV6-1
J gene: TRBJ2-7
D gene: TRBD1
clone size: NA
CDR3 protein: CASSETGGSTYEQYF
CDR3 DNA: TGTGCCAGCAGTGAGACAGGGGGCTCCACCTACGAGCAGTACTTC

V gene: TRBV27
J gene: TRBJ1-6
D gene: TRBD1
clone size: NA
CDR3 protein: CASSLSGQSRGSPLHF
CDR3 DNA: TGTGCCAGCAGTTTATCGGGACAGTCCCGAGGTTCACCCCTCCACTTT

V gene: TRBV9
J gene: TRBJ1-5
D gene: NA
clone size: NA
CDR3 protein: CASSAGGSESNQPQHF
CDR3 DNA: TGTGCCAGCAGCGCGGGGGGTTCGGAGAGCAATCAGCCCCAGCATTTT

V gene: TRBV28
J gene: TRBJ2-7
D gene: NA
clone size: NA
CDR3 protein: CASSFVRGDYEQYF
CDR3 DNA: TGTGCCAGCAGTTTTGTTCGCGGGGACTACGAGCAGTACTTC

V gene: TRBV29-1
J gene: TRBJ1-2
D gene: TRBD1
clone size: NA
CDR3 protein: CSGGQGTGNYGYTF
CDR3 DNA: TGCAGCGGGGGACAGGGGACTGGTAACTATGGCTACACCTTC

V gene: TRBV3-1/TRBV3-2
J gene: TRBJ1-3
D gene: NA
clone size: NA
CDR3 protein: CASSQDLRNTIYF
CDR3 DNA: TGTGCCAGCAGCCAAGACCTAAGAAACACCATATATTTT

V gene: TRBV3-1/TRBV3-2
J gene: TRBJ2-1
D gene: TRBD2
clone size: NA
CDR3 protein: CASSQASGSEQFF
CDR3 DNA: TGTGCCAGCAGCCAGGCCAGCGGGAGCGAGCAGTTCTTC

V gene: TRBV5-4
J gene: TRBJ2-1
D gene: TRBD2
clone size: NA
CDR3 protein: CASSRPGLESYNEQFF
CDR3 DNA: TGTGCCAGCAGTCGACCCGGACTAGAGTCCTACAATGAGCAGTTCTTC

V gene: TRBV27
J gene: TRBJ1-2
D gene: NA
clone size: NA
CDR3 protein: CASSAYRDNTYGYTF
CDR3 DNA: TGTGCCAGCAGTGCGTACCGGGACAATACCTATGGCTACACCTTC

V gene: TRBV18
J gene: TRBJ2-1
D gene: TRBD1
clone size: once
CDR3 protein: CASSPMTGDNEQFF
CDR3 DNA: TGTGCCAGCTCACCTATGACAGGGGACAATGAGCAGTTCTTC

V gene: TRBV7-9
J gene: TRBJ2-1
D gene: TRBD2
clone size: NA
CDR3 protein: CASSLGDGRVDEQFF
CDR3 DNA: TGTGCCAGCAGCTTAGGTGACGGGAGGGTCGATGAGCAGTTCTTC

V gene: TRBV28
J gene: TRBJ1-6
D gene: NA
clone size: NA
CDR3 protein: CASSLGPSYNSPLHF
CDR3 DNA: TGTGCCAGCAGTTTAGGGCCCTCCTATAATTCACCCCTCCACTTT

V gene: TRBV2
J gene: TRBJ2-7
D gene: NA
clone size: few
CDR3 protein: CASRATTRYEQYF
CDR3 DNA: TGTGCCAGCAGGGCGACTACCAGATACGAGCAGTACTTC

V gene: TRBV5-1
J gene: TRBJ2-5
D gene: TRBD2
clone size: NA
CDR3 protein: CASSLALGLAGETQYF
CDR3 DNA: TGCGCCAGCAGCTTGGCCCTAGGACTAGCGGGAGAGACCCAGTACTTC

V gene: TRBV6-5
J gene: TRBJ2-5
D gene: NA
clone size: NA
CDR3 protein: CASTSRGETQYF
CDR3 DNA: TGTGCCAGCACGTCCAGGGGAGAGACCCAGTACTTC

V gene: TRBV5-1
J gene: TRBJ2-7
D gene: NA
clone size: NA
CDR3 protein: CASRGVGRIYEQYF
CDR3 DNA: TGCGCCAGCAGGGGGGTCGGGAGAATATACGAGCAGTACTTC

V gene: TRBV29-1
J gene: TRBJ2-4
D gene: TRBD2
clone size: few
CDR3 protein: CSVDGLAGGLKNIQYF
CDR3 DNA: TGCAGCGTTGATGGCTTAGCGGGAGGGTTGAAAAACATTCAGTACTTC

V gene: TRBV2
J gene: TRBJ2-1
D gene: NA
clone size: once
CDR3 protein: CASRGGQRPYNEQFF
CDR3 DNA: TGTGCCAGCAGGGGGGGACAGCGTCCGTACAATGAGCAGTTCTTC

V gene: TRBV5-1
J gene: TRBJ1-1
D gene: NA
clone size: NA
CDR3 protein: CASSFGGTGAEAFF
CDR3 DNA: TGCGCCAGCAGCTTCGGGGGGACGGGAGCTGAAGCTTTCTTT

V gene: TRBV9
J gene: TRBJ2-1
D gene: TRBD1
clone size: NA
CDR3 protein: CASSVVGLGQNTGSSYNEQFF
CDR3 DNA: TGTGCCAGCAGCGTAGTTGGGCTGGGACAGAACACAGGGAGCTCCTACAATGAGCAGTTCTTC

V gene: TRBV7-2
J gene: TRBJ2-3
D gene: TRBD1
clone size: NA
CDR3 protein: CASSRDRGRDTQYF
CDR3 DNA: TGTGCCAGCAGCAGGGACAGGGGGCGAGATACGCAGTATTTT

V gene: TRBV13
J gene: TRBJ2-7
D gene: TRBD2
clone size: NA
CDR3 protein: CASSTWTGGRHEQYF
CDR3 DNA: TGTGCCAGCAGCACCTGGACGGGAGGCAGACACGAGCAGTACTTC

V gene: TRBV28
J gene: TRBJ1-4
D gene: NA
clone size: NA
CDR3 protein: CASMSGGRAAEKLFF
CDR3 DNA: TGTGCCAGCATGAGTGGGGGGAGGGCTGCTGAAAAACTGTTTTTT

V gene: TRBV21-1
J gene: TRBJ2-7
D gene: NA
clone size: NA
CDR3 protein: CASSKVGTGENYEQYF
CDR3 DNA: TGTGCCAGCAGCAAAGTAGGAACAGGGGAGAACTACGAGCAGTACTTC

V gene: TRBV6-5
J gene: TRBJ1-2
D gene: TRBD1
clone size: NA
CDR3 protein: CASTNRQGIYGYTF
CDR3 DNA: TGTGCCAGCACGAATAGACAGGGGATTTACGGCTACACCTTC

V gene: TRBV7-9
J gene: TRBJ2-1
D gene: TRBD2
clone size: NA
CDR3 protein: CASSHSAGGPYEQFF
CDR3 DNA: TGTGCCAGCAGCCATAGTGCGGGAGGCCCCTATGAGCAGTTCTTC

V gene: TRBV28
J gene: TRBJ1-5
D gene: NA
clone size: NA
CDR3 protein: CASSPPRGVGNQPQHF
CDR3 DNA: TGTGCCAGCAGTCCGCCCCGGGGGGTGGGCAATCAGCCCCAGCATTTT

V gene: TRBV30
J gene: TRBJ1-1
D gene: TRBD1
clone size: NA
CDR3 protein: CAWSSQGLAFF
CDR3 DNA: TGTGCCTGGAGTTCACAGGGGTTAGCTTTCTTT

V gene: TRBV7-3
J gene: TRBJ2-1
D gene: TRBD2
clone size: NA
CDR3 protein: CASSLTYGAGYNEQFF
CDR3 DNA: TGTGCCAGCAGCTTAACGTACGGAGCGGGATACAATGAGCAGTTCTTC

V gene: TRBV28
J gene: TRBJ2-7
D gene: NA
clone size: NA
CDR3 protein: CASSFMGGRGGYEQYF
CDR3 DNA: TGTGCCAGCAGTTTTATGGGGGGTAGGGGCGGATACGAGCAGTACTTC

V gene: TRBV6-2/TRBV6-3
J gene: TRBJ2-3
D gene: NA
clone size: once
CDR3 protein: CASSPGVRGAFISTDTQYF
CDR3 DNA: TGTGCCAGCAGTCCCGGAGTTCGGGGGGCATTCATTAGCACAGATACGCAGTATTTT

V gene: TRBV6-1
J gene: TRBJ2-5
D gene: NA
clone size: NA
CDR3 protein: CASSGRTIFWQQETQYF
CDR3 DNA: TGTGCCAGCAGTGGCAGAACCATTTTTTGGCAACAAGAGACCCAGTACTTC

V gene: TRBV27
J gene: TRBJ1-5
D gene: NA
clone size: few
CDR3 protein: CASSRRFSNQPQHF
CDR3 DNA: TGTGCCAGCAGCCGGAGGTTTAGCAATCAGCCCCAGCATTTT

V gene: TRBV30
J gene: TRBJ1-2
D gene: TRBD1
clone size: NA
CDR3 protein: CAWSGETDRESGYTF
CDR3 DNA: TGTGCCTGGAGTGGGGAGACTGACAGGGAAAGTGGCTACACCTTC

V gene: TRBV7-9
J gene: TRBJ1-2
D gene: NA
clone size: NA
CDR3 protein: CARQPRGCYGYTF
CDR3 DNA: TGTGCCAGGCAACCGAGGGGGTGCTATGGCTACACCTTC

V gene: TRBV27
J gene: TRBJ1-5
D gene: TRBD1
clone size: NA
CDR3 protein: CASSPSGTGLRQPQHF
CDR3 DNA: TGTGCCAGCAGCCCATCCGGGACAGGGCTGAGGCAGCCCCAGCATTTT

V gene: TRBV12-3/TRBV12-4
J gene: TRBJ1-1
D gene: NA
clone size: NA
CDR3 protein: CASSLENRSPFF
CDR3 DNA: TGTGCCAGCAGTTTAGAAAACAGATCCCCTTTCTTT

V gene: TRBV6-5
J gene: TRBJ1-4
D gene: NA
clone size: once
CDR3 protein: CSTAAGSGEKLFF
CDR3 DNA: TGTTCTACCGCGGCAGGCTCAGGGGAAAAACTGTTTTTT

V gene: TRBV6-5
J gene: TRBJ2-1
D gene: TRBD1
clone size: NA
CDR3 protein: CASPPGTGFFNEQFF
CDR3 DNA: TGTGCCAGCCCTCCCGGGACAGGGTTCTTCAATGAGCAGTTCTTC

V gene: TRBV3-1/TRBV3-2
J gene: TRBJ1-4
D gene: NA
clone size: NA
CDR3 protein: CASSQRQGREKLFF
CDR3 DNA: TGTGCCAGCAGCCAAAGGCAGGGTCGGGAAAAACTGTTTTTT

V gene: TRBV18
J gene: TRBJ1-5
D gene: NA
clone size: NA
CDR3 protein: CASSPRDQPQHF
CDR3 DNA: TGTGCCAGCTCACCAAGAGATCAGCCCCAGCATTTT

V gene: TRBV6-5
J gene: TRBJ1-6
D gene: NA
clone size: NA
CDR3 protein: CASSYSNRAPLHF
CDR3 DNA: TGTGCCAGCAGTTACTCGAACAGGGCCCCCCTCCACTTT

V gene: TRBV27
J gene: TRBJ2-2
D gene: NA
clone size: NA
CDR3 protein: CASSLSPVRGTGELFF
CDR3 DNA: TGTGCCAGCAGTTTATCGCCCGTGCGAGGTACCGGGGAGCTGTTTTTT

V gene: TRBV29-1
J gene: TRBJ2-1
D gene: NA
clone size: NA
CDR3 protein: CSVPSRLSSYNEQFF
CDR3 DNA: TGCAGCGTTCCTAGCAGGTTAAGCTCCTACAATGAGCAGTTCTTC

V gene: TRBV9
J gene: TRBJ2-1
D gene: TRBD2
clone size: NA
CDR3 protein: CASSVGRGTRGDEQFF
CDR3 DNA: TGTGCCAGCAGCGTAGGGAGAGGGACTAGGGGCGATGAGCAGTTCTTC

V gene: TRBV28
J gene: TRBJ1-2
D gene: TRBD1
clone size: NA
CDR3 protein: CASKSGQGFGYTF
CDR3 DNA: TGTGCCAGCAAATCGGGACAGGGGTTCGGCTACACCTTC

V gene: TRBV30
J gene: TRBJ1-2
D gene: NA
clone size: NA
CDR3 protein: CAWTTGYGYTF
CDR3 DNA: TGTGCCTGGACCACAGGGTACGGCTACACCTTC

V gene: TRBV2
J gene: TRBJ2-3
D gene: TRBD2
clone size: NA
CDR3 protein: CASSAVGLAGGTSTDTQYF
CDR3 DNA: TGTGCCAGCAGTGCGGTGGGACTAGCGGGAGGAACTAGCACAGATACGCAGTATTTT

V gene: TRBV7-9
J gene: TRBJ2-7
D gene: TRBD1
clone size: few
CDR3 protein: CASSSGTGMVMGSYEQYF
CDR3 DNA: TGTGCCAGCAGCTCGGGGACAGGGATGGTTATGGGATCCTACGAGCAGTACTTC